The 22 T cell receptor beta chains below were found in one sample sequenced in a study of cytomegalovirus exposure and HLA in healthy donors (dated by TCRdb to about 2017). Library construction relied on the immunoSEQ multiplex PCR assay. For the multiplex PCR, a mixture combining 60 forward primers for TCR Vbeta segments and 13 reverse primers for TCR Jbeta segments was used. The immuneACCESS repertoire file appears here via TCRdb, limited to in-frame rearrangements. These files lack a portion of the clones; in checked studies, under half of the deficit traces to unresolved V genes, and the cause of the others is not known. This sample holds under 65,000 clones; 70% to 85% were observed only once. The ten top clones hold 2.9% of the sample. Sequencing was done on a sample of PBMCs. These receptor sequences come from a man aged 45-65 years in good health and CMV-seronegative.

The chain combines TRBV6-6 with TRBJ1-5, with 7 bases identical to TRBD1. The trim removed 4 bases at V and 6 bases at J, leaving 6 bases unmatched. This CDR3 spans 14 amino acids. In germline, CDR1 is MNHNY, CDR2 SVGAGI (reference sequence). The CDR3 DNA reads as TGTGCCAGCAGTTCGACAGGGATCGCTCAGCCCCAGCATTTT. Translated, it gives CASSSTGIAQPQHF.

This sequence joins TRBV28 and TRBJ1-5; possibly TRBD1 for D (6 bases). Trimming left V 3 bases short and J 2 bases short, with 20 bases between. Germline CDR1 MDHEN, CDR2 SYDVKM. The CDR3 extends over 18 amino acids. CDR3 region: CASSFRRGGGERNQPQHF. The CDR3, as DNA: TGTGCCAGCAGTTTTCGCAGGGGCGGGGGCGAGCGCAATCAGCCCCAGCATTTT. The variable domain in full, completed from reference TRBV28 and TRBJ1-5, reads DVKVTQSSRYLVKRTGEKVFLECVQDMDHENMFWYRQDPGLGLRLIYFSYDVKMKEKGDIPEGYSVSREKKERFSLILESASTNQTSMYLCASSFRRGGGERNQPQHFGDGTRLSIL.

The gene calls are TRBV4-2 and TRBJ1-2, with D possibly matching TRBD1 (5 bases). In germline, CDR1 is LGHNA, CDR2 YNFKEQ. The CDR3 runs 15 residues. Trimming shortened V by 0 bases and J by 2 bases, and 10 bases separated the two germline ends. CDR3 residues: CASSQEERQNYGYTF. CDR3 in DNA: TGTGCCAGCAGCCAAGAGGAGAGACAGAACTATGGCTACACCTTC.

This clone showed up just a few times. The chain joins TRBV11-1 to TRBJ1-1, with 8 bases matching TRBD1. Germline CDR1 and CDR2: SGHAT and FQDESV (reference sequence). V trimming: 4 bases; J trimming: 0 bases; junction bases outside the gene matches: 7. The CDR3 has 16 residues. CDR3 in DNA: TGTGCCAGCAGCTCAGGGACAGGACCTATGAACACTGAAGCTTTCTTT. It encodes CASSSGTGPMNTEAFF. The complete variable domain, with remaining parts taken from reference TRBV11-1 and TRBJ1-1, reads EAEVAQSPRYKITEKSQAVAFWCDPISGHATLYWYRQILGQGPELLVQFQDESVVDDSQLPKDRFSAERLKGVDSTLKIQPAELGDSAMYLCASSSGTGPMNTEAFFGQGTRLTVV.

This rearrangement joins TRBV19 to TRBJ2-7; TRBD1 matches 10 bases. The CDR3 totals 17 residues. Germline CDR1 is LNHDA and CDR2 is SQIVND (reference sequence). Trimming took 1 base from V and 2 from J; bases not matched to a gene: 8. CDR3 bases: TGTGCCAGTAGTATAGCTGCGGGCGGGACAGGGGCCTACGAGCAGTACTTC. Amino acids: CASSIAAGGTGAYEQYF.

The chain carries TRBV27 and TRBJ2-1; unclear D gene. Germline V CDR1 and CDR2: MNHEY, SMNVEV (reference sequence). Trimming removed 4 bases from V and 3 bases from J, with 4 bases in between. CDR3 size: 12 residues. The CDR3 here is CASSSYYNEQFF. The CDR3 DNA sequence: TGTGCCAGCAGTTCGTACTACAATGAGCAGTTCTTC.

The V gene is TRBV6-6, the J gene TRBJ1-1; 7 bases map to TRBD1. Germline loops: CDR1 MNHNY, CDR2 SVGAGI (reference sequence). CDR3 length: 14 residues. Trimming removed 5 bases from V and 7 bases from J; junction bases left unmatched: 10. CDR3 amino acids: CASSTSDRSIEAFF. The CDR3, as DNA: TGTGCCAGCAGTACCTCGGACAGGTCGATTGAAGCTTTCTTT.

This rearrangement joins TRBV14 to TRBJ2-1; the match to TRBD2 covers 7 bases. V lost 1 base to trimming and J lost 2 bases; unmatched junction nucleotides: 11. The CDR3 loop spans 18 amino acids. Germline V gene lookup returns CDR1 SGHDN and CDR2 FVKESK. The DNA of the CDR3 is TGTGCCAGCAGCCAAGTGTGGGAGGGGATAGGGACCTACAATGAGCAGTTCTTC. This gives the protein CASSQVWEGIGTYNEQFF.

V gene TRBV7-2 combines with J gene TRBJ1-5, with TRBD1 as a possible D gene (5 bases). Trimming removed 4 bases at V and 4 bases at J, with 11 bases between. Looked up from germline, CDR1 is SGHTA and CDR2 is FQGNSA. The CDR3 covers 14 residues. Here the CDR3 reads CASSSGQGNQPQHF. The CDR3 nucleotides are TGTGCCAGCAGCTCCGGCCAGGGAAATCAGCCCCAGCATTTT.

The DNA of the CDR3 is TGTGCCACCAGAAATCAGGGGGCGGCTGGAAACACCATATATTTT. It is translated as CATRNQGAAGNTIYF. V gene TRBV15 combines with J gene TRBJ1-3; 8 bases fit TRBD1. This CDR3 is built from 15 residues. V gave up 6 bases and J gave up 2 bases; unmatched junction bases: 6. The germline CDR1 and CDR2 sequences are LNHNV and YYDKDF (reference sequence).

This chain joins TRBV6-1 and TRBJ2-7; 8 bases map to TRBD2. The CDR3 has 17 residues. CDR1 is MNHNS, CDR2 SASEGT, per germline. V gave up 2 bases and J gave up 5 bases; unmatched junction bases: 14. Here the CDR3 reads CASSELSGGRSYNEQYF. The CDR3 DNA sequence: TGTGCCAGCAGTGAACTCTCGGGGGGGCGATCTTATAACGAGCAGTACTTC.

This rearrangement joins TRBV6-5 to TRBJ2-3; tentatively, D is TRBD1 (6 bases). The CDR3 length is 15 residues. Germline V gives CDR1 MNHEY, CDR2 SVGAGI. Trimming took 6 bases from V and 1 from J, leaving 14 bases between them. The CDR3 is CASRVMGAGTDTQYF. Here the CDR3 DNA reads TGTGCCAGCAGAGTGATGGGGGCCGGCACAGATACGCAGTATTTT.

The sample holds one count of this clone. CDR3 bases: TGTGCCAGTAGTAGAGGGACAGGGGGCCATCTTAGCAATCAGCCCCAGCATTTT. It translates to CASSRGTGGHLSNQPQHF. The V gene is TRBV19, the J gene TRBJ1-5; 12 bases are shared with TRBD1. This CDR3 comprises 18 residues. Germline CDR1 is LNHDA and CDR2 is SQIVND (reference sequence). Losses at the gene ends were 4 bases for V and 0 bases for J; bases not matched to a gene: 7.

Of note for this clone: Additional DNA sequences in this sample encode the identical CDR3. This chain connects TRBV10-3 to TRBJ1-2, with D possibly TRBD1 on 5 matching bases. Trimming cost V 3 bases and J 8 bases, with 13 bases left between them. Germline loops: CDR1 ENHRY, CDR2 SYGVKD. The CDR3 is 13 amino acids. The CDR3 loop reads CAISDTRVYGYTF. CDR3 sequence (DNA): TGTGCCATCAGTGATACCAGGGTCTACGGCTACACCTTC.

This rearrangement joins TRBV5-1 to TRBJ2-1; 15 bases agree with TRBD2. The CDR3 has 15 residues. Germline trimming cut 3 bases from V and 8 bases from J; bases unmatched to any gene: 3. The V gene's germline CDR1 is SGHRS and CDR2 YFSETQ. CDR3 DNA: TGCGCCAGCAGCTCAGGACTAGCGGGGGGGCATGAGCAGTTCTTC. This translates into CASSSGLAGGHEQFF.

J is TRBJ1-1 and V is TRBV2, with a tentative D call TRBD1 (6 bases). The germline gives CDR1 SNHLY, CDR2 FYNNEI. Trimming took 6 bases from V and 1 from J, leaving 9 bases between them. CDR3 length: 13 amino acids. This CDR3 is CASREDRNTEAFF. The CDR3 nucleotides read TGTGCCAGCAGGGAGGACAGGAACACTGAAGCTTTCTTT. The entire variable domain, with the rest obtained from reference TRBV2 and TRBJ1-1, is as follows: EPEVTQTPSHQVTQMGQEVILRCVPISNHLYFYWYRQILGQKVEFLVSFYNNEISEKSEIFDDQFSVERPDGSNFTLKIRSTKLEDSAMYFCASREDRNTEAFFGQGTRLTVV.

CDR3 in amino acids: CASQGGQGVYNSPLHF. The CDR3 nucleotides are TGCGCCAGCCAAGGGGGACAGGGGGTTTATAATTCACCCCTCCACTTT. The rearrangement links TRBV4-1 to TRBJ1-6; 11 bases align to TRBD1. The CDR3 spans 16 residues. After removal of 8 bases from V and 4 bases from J, the junction contained 7 bases not matched to a gene. From germline, CDR1 is MGHRA and CDR2 YSYEKL.

The J gene is TRBJ2-6, the V gene TRBV7-2; tentatively, D is TRBD1 (6 bases). Germline CDR1 is SGHTA and CDR2 is FQGNSA. The CDR3 length is 16 residues. With 1 base removed from V and 1 base from J, the gap between germline ends came to 8 bases. The chain's CDR3 is CASSLDRVSGANVLTF. The CDR3 region has the DNA TGTGCCAGCAGCTTAGACAGGGTATCTGGGGCCAACGTCCTGACTTTC.

The chain is built from TRBV5-6 and TRBJ2-3, with a possible D match to TRBD1 (6 bases). CDR1 and CDR2 from the germline V gene are SGHDT and YYEEEE. This CDR3 comprises 16 residues. Trimming pared 4 bases from V and 1 base from J, leaving 16 bases between. The CDR3 nucleotides read TGTGCCAGCAGCCCGGACGGGACAACCCGCACAGATACGCAGTATTTT. Translating it yields CASSPDGTTRTDTQYF.

CDR3: CASSLEGVGNTIYF. DNA of the CDR3: TGTGCCAGCAGCTTGGAAGGGGTTGGAAACACCATATATTTT. The V gene is TRBV5-6, the J gene TRBJ1-3; tentative D call: TRBD1 (5 bases). Germline lookup yields CDR1 SGHDT and CDR2 YYEEEE. V dropped 0 bases and J dropped 3 bases, with 7 bases sitting between them. The CDR3 has 14 amino acids.

V usage is TRBV9 and J usage is TRBJ2-5; perhaps TRBD2 as D (6 bases). Per germline, CDR1 SGDLS and CDR2 YYNGEE. Trimming took 0 bases from V and 2 from J, leaving 8 bases between them. This CDR3 contains 14 residues. The CDR3: CASSVASGQETQYF. The CDR3 bases are TGTGCCAGCAGCGTAGCCAGCGGGCAAGAGACCCAGTACTTC.

This chain connects TRBV28 to TRBJ2-4; 7 bases line up with TRBD1. The germline V gene has CDR1 MDHEN and CDR2 SYDVKM. With 4 bases clipped from V and 0 bases from J, the junction kept 6 bases outside the gene matches. The length of the CDR3 is 16 residues. The CDR3 reads CASSSTGSLAKNIQYF. Here the CDR3 DNA reads TGTGCCAGCAGTTCGACAGGGTCCTTAGCCAAAAACATTCAGTACTTC.